This paragraph reports one TCR beta chain. The entry originates in a study of blood T cell repertoires in COVID-19. For the study at large: The United States, Italy and Spain provided the acute and convalescent COVID-19 samples. T cells, B-cell-depleted T cells, or PBMCs supplied cDNA or gDNA.

Original methodology: Reference gene primers were amplified, and this amplification served to estimate nucleated cell counts. The method was immunoSEQ multiplex PCR; TCRdb's version includes in-frame clones alone and lacks a portion of them. The V and J calls and clone size are taken from that table; D and trimming were inferred from the DNA. The repertoire holds about 320,000 clones, with roughly 90% as singletons. The CDR3 has 19 amino acids. CDR1 is LGHNT, CDR2 FRNRAP, per germline. Germline trimming cut 0 bases from V and 7 bases from J; bases unmatched to any gene: 17. Sequenced input: peripheral blood. This TCR was sampled from a man in his late teens or twenties who had recovered from COVID-19. The J gene is TRBJ1-5, the V gene TRBV12-5; 8 bases are a match to TRBD1. The CDR3: CASGLVRWPDRGKDQPQHF. The CDR3 bases are TGTGCTAGTGGTTTGGTACGATGGCCCGACAGGGGTAAGGACCAGCCCCAGCATTTT.